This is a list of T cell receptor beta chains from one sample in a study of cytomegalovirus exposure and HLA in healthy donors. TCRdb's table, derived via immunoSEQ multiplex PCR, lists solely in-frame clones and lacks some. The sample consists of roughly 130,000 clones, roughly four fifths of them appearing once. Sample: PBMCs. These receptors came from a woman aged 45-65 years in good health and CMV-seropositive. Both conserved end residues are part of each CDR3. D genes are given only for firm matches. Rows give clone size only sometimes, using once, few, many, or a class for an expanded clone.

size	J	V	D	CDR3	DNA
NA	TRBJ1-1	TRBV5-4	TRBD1	CAGSFDRETEAFF	TGTGCCGGCAGCTTCGACAGGGAGACTGAAGCTTTCTTT
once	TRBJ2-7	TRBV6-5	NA	CASSWASRSAGGEQYF	TGTGCCAGCAGTTGGGCATCACGGTCCGCCGGGGGTGAGCAGTACTTC
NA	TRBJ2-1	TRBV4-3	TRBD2	CASSYGTSGSSYNEQFF	TGCGCCAGCAGTTACGGGACTAGCGGGAGCTCCTACAATGAGCAGTTCTTC
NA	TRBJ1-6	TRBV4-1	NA	CASSQDMIPARASPLHF	TGCGCCAGCAGCCAAGATATGATCCCCGCTCGAGCGTCACCCCTCCACTTT
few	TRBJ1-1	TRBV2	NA	CASKGGIPDTEAFF	TGTGCCAGCAAAGGAGGGATTCCGGACACTGAAGCTTTCTTT
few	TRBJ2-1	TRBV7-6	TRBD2	CASIPSGGRNEQFF	TGTGCCTCCATTCCTAGCGGGGGCCGCAATGAGCAGTTCTTC
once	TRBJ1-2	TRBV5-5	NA	CASSPKANYGYTF	TGTGCCAGCAGCCCAAAAGCGAACTATGGCTACACCTTC
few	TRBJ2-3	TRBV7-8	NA	CASSYSDTQYF	TGTGCCAGCAGCTACTCCGATACGCAGTATTTT
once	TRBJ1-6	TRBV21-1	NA	CASSKGAGYCSYNSPLHF	TGTGCCAGCAGCAAAGGGGCGGGGTACTGCTCCTATAATTCACCCCTCCACTTT
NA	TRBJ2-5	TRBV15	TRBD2	CATSRGTASGQETQYF	TGTGCCACCAGCAGAGGTACGGCTAGCGGGCAAGAGACCCAGTACTTC
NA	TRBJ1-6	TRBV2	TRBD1	CASSELAQGDSPLHF	TGTGCCAGCAGTGAACTAGCACAGGGGGATTCACCCCTCCACTTT
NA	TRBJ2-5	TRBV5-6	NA	CASSSGVALHGETQYF	TGTGCCAGCAGCTCAGGGGTGGCCCTTCACGGGGAGACCCAGTACTTC
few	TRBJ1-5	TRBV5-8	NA	CASSFYGYENQPQHF	TGTGCCAGCAGCTTTTACGGGTATGAAAATCAGCCCCAGCATTTT
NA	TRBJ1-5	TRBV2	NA	CASSEFLYSNQPQHF	TGTGCCAGCAGTGAATTTCTTTATAGCAATCAGCCCCAGCATTTT
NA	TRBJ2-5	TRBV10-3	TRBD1	CAISESAGRGFETQYF	TGTGCCATCAGTGAGTCGGCGGGCAGGGGGTTCGAGACCCAGTACTTC
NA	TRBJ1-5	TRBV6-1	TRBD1	CASSEGTGGYQPQHF	TGTGCCAGCAGTGAAGGGACAGGGGGTTATCAGCCCCAGCATTTT
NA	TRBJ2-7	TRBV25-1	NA	CASSDTRGDYEQYF	TGTGCCAGCAGTGACACGCGAGGTGACTACGAGCAGTACTTC
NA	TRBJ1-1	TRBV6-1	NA	CASSVARAFF	TGTGCCAGCAGTGTGGCCCGAGCTTTCTTT
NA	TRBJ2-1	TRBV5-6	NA	CASSPGEVNEQFF	TGTGCCAGCAGCCCGGGGGAAGTAAATGAGCAGTTCTTC
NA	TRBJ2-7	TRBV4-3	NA	CARAGRRFYEQYF	TGCGCCAGGGCGGGACGGCGGTTCTACGAGCAGTACTTC
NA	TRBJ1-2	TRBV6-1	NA	CASSDPTRANYGYTF	TGTGCCAGCAGTGACCCAACGAGGGCTAACTATGGCTACACCTTC
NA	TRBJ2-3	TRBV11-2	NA	CASSLVDSPTQYF	TGTGCCAGCAGCTTAGTAGACAGTCCTACGCAGTATTTT
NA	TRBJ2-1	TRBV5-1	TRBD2	CARSPSGGDSYNEQFF	TGCGCCCGCAGCCCTAGCGGGGGGGACTCCTACAATGAGCAGTTCTTC
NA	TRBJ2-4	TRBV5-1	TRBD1	CASSQPGQKNIQYF	TGCGCCAGCAGCCAACCGGGACAGAAAAACATTCAGTACTTC
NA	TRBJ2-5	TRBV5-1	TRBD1	CATRMDRETQYF	TGCGCCACCAGGATGGACAGGGAGACCCAGTACTTC
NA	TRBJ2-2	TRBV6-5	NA	CASSWAREKAGELFF	TGTGCCAGCAGTTGGGCCAGGGAAAAGGCCGGGGAGCTGTTTTTT
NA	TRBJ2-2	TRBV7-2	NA	CASSQRLGPFPNTGELFF	TGTGCCAGCAGCCAAAGACTAGGCCCTTTCCCGAACACCGGGGAGCTGTTTTTT
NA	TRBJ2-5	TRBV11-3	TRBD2	CASSSRLAGGPETQYF	TGTGCCAGCAGCTCTCGACTAGCGGGGGGGCCAGAGACCCAGTACTTC
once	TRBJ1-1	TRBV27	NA	CASSLSRANTEAFF	TGTGCCAGCAGTTTATCGAGGGCGAACACTGAAGCTTTCTTT
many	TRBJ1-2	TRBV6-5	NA	CASSPLGGKGDGYTF	TGTGCCAGCAGTCCTCTCGGGGGGAAGGGGGATGGCTACACCTTC
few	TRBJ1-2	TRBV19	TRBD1	CASAINRGRYGYTF	TGTGCCAGTGCTATAAACAGGGGCCGCTATGGCTACACCTTC
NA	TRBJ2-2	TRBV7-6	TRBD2	CASSLEVGLESGELFF	TGTGCCAGCAGCTTAGAGGTGGGACTAGAGTCCGGGGAGCTGTTTTTT
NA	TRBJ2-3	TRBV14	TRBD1	CASSPTGVDTQYF	TGTGCCAGCAGCCCGACAGGGGTAGATACGCAGTATTTT
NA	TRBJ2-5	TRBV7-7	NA	CASSLAGLKETQYF	TGTGCCAGCAGCTTAGCGGGACTCAAAGAGACCCAGTACTTC
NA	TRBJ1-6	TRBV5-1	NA	CASSLGFGINSPLHF	TGCGCCAGCAGCTTGGGGTTCGGGATTAATTCACCCCTCCACTTT
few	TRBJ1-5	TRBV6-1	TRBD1	CASSAQGGVPQHF	TGTGCCAGCAGTGCACAGGGGGGGGTGCCCCAGCATTTT
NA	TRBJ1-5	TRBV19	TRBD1	CASSKPLTGAGQPQHF	TGTGCCAGTAGTAAACCTCTAACAGGGGCGGGTCAGCCCCAGCATTTT
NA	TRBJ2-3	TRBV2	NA	CASRAREGTDTQYF	TGTGCCAGCAGGGCCCGGGAAGGAACAGATACGCAGTATTTT
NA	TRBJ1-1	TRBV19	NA	CASTLSVNTEAFF	TGTGCCAGTACCCTCAGTGTGAACACTGAAGCTTTCTTT
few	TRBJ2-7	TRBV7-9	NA	CASSFYTGGTYEQYF	TGTGCCAGCAGCTTTTACACGGGGGGCACCTACGAGCAGTACTTC
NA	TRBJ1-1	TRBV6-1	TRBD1	CASSISRTGGTEAFF	TGTGCCAGCAGTATCTCTCGGACAGGGGGAACTGAAGCTTTCTTT
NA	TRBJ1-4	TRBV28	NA	CASGRTQRGNEKLFF	TGTGCCAGCGGAAGGACCCAAAGGGGTAATGAAAAACTGTTTTTT
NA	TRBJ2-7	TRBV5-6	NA	CASSLGVALPYEQYF	TGTGCCAGCAGCTTGGGCGTAGCACTCCCCTACGAGCAGTACTTC
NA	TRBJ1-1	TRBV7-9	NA	CASSSARAAFF	TGTGCCAGCAGCTCGGCCAGGGCAGCTTTCTTT
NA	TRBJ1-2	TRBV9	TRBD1	CASSVGTGNNYGYTF	TGTGCCAGCAGCGTAGGGACAGGCAATAACTATGGCTACACCTTC
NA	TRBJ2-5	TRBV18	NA	CASSPQGQETQYF	TGTGCCAGCTCACCGCAGGGGCAGGAGACCCAGTACTTC
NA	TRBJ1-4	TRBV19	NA	CASRTAREKLFF	TGTGCCAGTAGGACGGCGAGGGAAAAACTGTTTTTT
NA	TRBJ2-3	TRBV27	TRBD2	CASSLWFLAGADTQYF	TGTGCCAGCAGTTTATGGTTTCTAGCGGGGGCAGATACGCAGTATTTT
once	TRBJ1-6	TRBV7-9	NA	CARSPLDPGGNSPLHF	TGTGCCCGCAGCCCGCTAGACCCGGGGGGTAATTCACCCCTCCACTTT
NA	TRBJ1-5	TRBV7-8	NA	CASSQGPPGGAQPQHF	TGTGCCAGCAGCCAGGGCCCCCCTGGCGGCGCCCAGCCCCAGCATTTT
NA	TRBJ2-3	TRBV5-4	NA	CASSLEPNRDTDTQYF	TGTGCCAGCAGCTTGGAGCCCAACAGGGATACAGATACGCAGTATTTT
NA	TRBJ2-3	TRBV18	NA	CASHNADTQYF	TGTGCCAGCCACAATGCAGATACGCAGTATTTT